The source of this T cell receptor beta chain is a study of cytomegalovirus exposure and HLA in healthy donors. PCR involved 60 Vbeta and 13 Jbeta primers. TCRdb's copy holds only in-frame clones and misses some; the assay was immunoSEQ multiplex PCR. Among about 170,000 clones listed, under 90% were seen once. Germline assignment: CDR1 ENHRY and CDR2 SYGVKD. V shed 8 bases, J shed 3 bases, and the junction held 5 bases outside the gene matches. The CDR3 is made up of 13 amino acids. The origin of this receptor is a man aged 18 to 30 in good health and CMV-seronegative. Sequencing was carried out using PBMCs. This chain connects TRBV10-3 to TRBJ2-7; 9 bases fit TRBD1. DNA of the CDR3: TGTGCCATCCAGCCGACAGGGGGCTACGAGCAGTACTTC. It specifies CAIQPTGGYEQYF.